This entry features one T cell receptor beta chain sequence. What it binds is unknown. The sample is drawn from a study of cytomegalovirus exposure and HLA in healthy donors. Overall study findings and caveats: Many donors carried some public TCRs, although rarity characterized most TCR sequences. The study labeled fewer than 200 TCR beta chains cytomegalovirus-associated. The finding came from a later analysis; first-cohort TCR clusters tended to co-occur in the 110 or so validation repertoires.

The donors were part of the validation cohort, which consisted of under 150 subjects and was separate from the first cohort of 600 to 850 subjects. Sequencing was performed with immunoSEQ multiplex PCR; in TCRdb, only in-frame clones are kept and a portion is missing. Here the sample spans approximately 54,000 clones, roughly 89% being singletons. The CDR3 covers 16 residues. V was clipped by 4 bases and J by 8 bases; unmatched bases: 8. Germline CDR1 is SEHNR and CDR2 is FQNEAQ (reference sequence). The chain has TRBV7-9 and TRBJ2-1; 13 bases match TRBD2. This sequence originates from a woman under 30 in good health and CMV-seropositive. Sequencing was performed on PBMCs. The CDR3 DNA reads as TGTGCCAGCAGCTCGCGGACTAGCGGGGGCGGGGATGAGCAGTTCTTC. Encoded protein: CASSSRTSGGGDEQFF.